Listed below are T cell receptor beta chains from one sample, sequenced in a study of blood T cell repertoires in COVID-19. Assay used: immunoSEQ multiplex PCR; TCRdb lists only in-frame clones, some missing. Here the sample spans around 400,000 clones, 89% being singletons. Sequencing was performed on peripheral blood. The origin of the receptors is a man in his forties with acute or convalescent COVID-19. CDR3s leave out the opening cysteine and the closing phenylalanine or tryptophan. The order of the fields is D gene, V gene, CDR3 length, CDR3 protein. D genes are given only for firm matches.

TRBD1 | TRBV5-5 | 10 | ASSLGAGGAF
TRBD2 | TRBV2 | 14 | ASSPPEREISYEQY
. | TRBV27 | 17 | ASSLFLTVRRGAAGELF
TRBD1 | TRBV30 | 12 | AWGQGSTNEKLF
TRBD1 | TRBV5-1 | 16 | ASSFPQTQGARTDTQY
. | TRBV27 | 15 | ASSLRFTGEGNQPQH
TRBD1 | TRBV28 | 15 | ASSGGTTRPIDGPQH
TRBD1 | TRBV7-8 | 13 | ASSRSGGAYNEQF
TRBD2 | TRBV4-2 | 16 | ASSQRSGGTLRADTQY
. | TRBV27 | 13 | ASSLSFLGGEKLF
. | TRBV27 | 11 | ASTGTNTGELF
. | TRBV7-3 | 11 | ASSPAGNTEAF
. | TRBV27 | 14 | ASSPWTQGLQGTQY
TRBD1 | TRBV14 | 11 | ASSMTGPYGYT
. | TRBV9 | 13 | ASSDITVPGNTIY
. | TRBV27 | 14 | ASRSAVQGRGGTQY
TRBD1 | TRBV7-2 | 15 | ASSSKPRDRVGNTIY
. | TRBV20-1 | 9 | SAREGAREF